One sample yielded the 32 T cell receptor beta chains listed below, sequenced in a study of blood T cell repertoires in COVID-19. The assay was immunoSEQ multiplex PCR, and TCRdb's table has in-frame clones only and misses some. This table holds about 270,000 clones, more than 85% found once. The sequencing input was peripheral blood. These receptor sequences come from a person between 18 and 30 years old with COVID-19, enrolled during active disease.

The chain carries TRBV6-2 or TRBV6-3 and TRBJ2-1, with 8 positions matching TRBD2. The V segment lost 5 bases and the J segment 7 bases; nucleotides outside the gene matches: 1. This CDR3 spans 12 amino acids. Looked up from germline, CDR1 is MNHEY and CDR2 is SVGEGT. In DNA form, the CDR3 reads TGTGCCAGCAGTGGCGGGAGGAATGAGCAGTTCTTC. Encoded protein: CASSGGRNEQFF.

The genes are TRBV10-3 and TRBJ1-6; tentatively, D is TRBD1 (5 bases). Germline V gives CDR1 ENHRY, CDR2 SYGVKD. Trimming left V 2 bases short and J 4 bases short, with 9 bases between. This CDR3 contains 15 residues. Here the CDR3 DNA reads TGTGCCATCAGTGAGGGAACAGGATATAATTCACCCCTCCACTTT. Protein: CAISEGTGYNSPLHF.

This clone was observed a single time. J is TRBJ2-2 and V is TRBV19, with D maybe TRBD1 (5 bases). Trimming took off 1 base at V and 0 bases at J, with 9 bases between the two ends. CDR3 size: 16 residues. Germline V CDR1 and CDR2: LNHDA, SQIVND (reference sequence). CDR3 in amino acids: CASSIATAANTGELFF. CDR3 nucleotides: TGTGCCAGTAGTATAGCGACAGCCGCGAACACCGGGGAGCTGTTTTTT. The full variable domain, its missing parts supplied by reference TRBV19 and TRBJ2-2, is DGGITQSPKYLFRKEGQNVTLSCEQNLNHDAMYWYRQDPGQGLRLIYYSQIVNDFQKGDIAEGYSVSREKKESFPLTVTSAQKNPTAFYLCASSIATAANTGELFFGEGSRLTVL.

V and J are TRBV19 and TRBJ2-7; 11 bases are shared with TRBD2. This CDR3 has 17 residues. Germline V lookup: CDR1 LNHDA, CDR2 SQIVND (reference sequence). J gave up 3 bases and V 4 bases, and 11 bases lay outside the gene matches. Written as DNA, the CDR3 is TGTGCCAGTAGTAGCGGACTAGCGGGCAATTATCTCTACGAGCAGTACTTC. It codes for CASSSGLAGNYLYEQYF.

V usage is TRBV6-6 and J usage is TRBJ1-5; the match to TRBD1 covers 7 bases. J was trimmed by 2 bases and V by 4 bases; bases with no gene match: 5. Germline values: CDR1 MNHNY, CDR2 SVGAGI (reference sequence). This CDR3 has 15 amino acids. This chain's CDR3 is CASSSSQGGNQPQHF. The CDR3 DNA is TGTGCCAGCAGTTCATCTCAGGGGGGCAATCAGCCCCAGCATTTT.

There are a few counts of this clone. This chain links TRBV7-6 with TRBJ1-1; D is unresolved. V dropped 0 bases and J dropped 1 base, with 9 bases sitting between them. CDR3 length equals 15 residues. CDR1 SGHVS and CDR2 FNYEAQ come from the germline V gene. The CDR3 DNA reads TGTGCCAGCAGCTTAGCATCTGGCCAGAACACTGAAGCTTTCTTT. Residues: CASSLASGQNTEAFF.

The chain recombines TRBV11-1 with TRBJ2-5; TRBD1 aligns across 8 bases. The CDR3 has 15 amino acids. J gave up 7 bases and V 5 bases, and 12 bases lay outside the gene matches. The germline V gene encodes CDR1 SGHAT and CDR2 FQDESV (reference sequence). CDR3: CASSSTGGSTRTQYF. The CDR3 DNA sequence: TGTGCCAGCAGCAGTACAGGGGGGTCGACGCGGACCCAGTACTTC.

This sequence joins TRBV7-8 and TRBJ2-5; unclear D gene. Trimming took 5 bases from V and 0 from J, leaving 13 bases between them. The CDR3 totals 15 residues. Germline V gene lookup returns CDR1 SGHVS and CDR2 FQNEAQ. The CDR3 region is CASSRLEGDQETQYF. Here the CDR3 DNA reads TGTGCCAGCAGCCGCTTAGAAGGAGACCAAGAGACCCAGTACTTC. Full variable domain (remainder filled in from reference TRBV7-8 and TRBJ2-5): GAGVSQSPRYKVAKRGQDVALRCDPISGHVSLFWYQQALGQGPEFLTYFQNEAQLDKSGLPSDRFFAERPEGSVSTLKIQRTQQEDSAVYLCASSRLEGDQETQYFGPGTRLLVL.

The chain carries TRBV9 and TRBJ2-7; no clear D gene. Germline lookup yields CDR1 SGDLS and CDR2 YYNGEE. V lost 4 bases, J lost 0 bases, and 5 bases lay in between. The CDR3 is made up of 12 amino acids. The chain's CDR3 is CASSQNSYEQYF. CDR3 nucleotides: TGTGCCAGCAGCCAGAACTCCTACGAGCAGTACTTC.

The rearrangement uses TRBV9 and TRBJ2-7; 7 nucleotides align to TRBD1. The ends lost 4 bases at V and 4 bases at J; junction bases unmatched: 8. The CDR3 has 14 residues. Germline CDR1 SGDLS, CDR2 YYNGEE. CDR3 amino acids: CASSTRDRDYEQYF. CDR3 sequence (DNA): TGTGCCAGCAGCACGAGGGACAGAGATTACGAGCAGTACTTC.

This sequence joins TRBV12-3 or TRBV12-4 and TRBJ1-5, with D unresolved. Deletions cut 0 bases from V and 3 bases from J, with 3 bases between. The length of the CDR3 is 13 residues. The CDR3 region is CASSLALNQPQHF. In DNA form, the CDR3 reads TGTGCCAGCAGTTTAGCACTCAATCAGCCCCAGCATTTT.

The count of this clone is one. The genes are TRBV10-3 and TRBJ2-3; TRBD2 matches 16 bases. Trimming took 6 bases from V and 2 from J; bases not matched to a gene: 2. The CDR3 covers 16 residues. Germline loops: CDR1 ENHRY, CDR2 SYGVKD. The CDR3 coding sequence is TGTGCCATCAGCGGGACTAGCGGGAGGGCCACAGATACGCAGTATTTT. Amino acid sequence: CAISGTSGRATDTQYF.

The chain is built from TRBV12-5 and TRBJ2-1; 9 bases map to TRBD2. This CDR3 comprises 16 residues. Germline V lookup: CDR1 LGHNT, CDR2 FRNRAP. J gave up 6 bases and V 0 bases, and 6 bases lay outside the gene matches. The CDR3 DNA sequence: TGTGCTAGTGGTTTGGTAGCGGGGGGCAGAGGCAATGAGCAGTTCTTC. Its translation is CASGLVAGGRGNEQFF.

The rearrangement joins TRBV7-9 to TRBJ2-2, with 8 bases identical to TRBD1. The junction had 4 bases not matched to a gene; V was cut back by 5 bases and J by 5 bases. Germline V gene data show CDR1 as SEHNR and CDR2 as FQNEAQ (reference sequence). CDR3 size: 14 residues. DNA of the CDR3: TGTGCCAGCAGCCGACAGGGGCAAACCGGGGAGCTGTTTTTT. Translation: CASSRQGQTGELFF.

The chain employs TRBV29-1 and TRBJ2-5; possible D gene TRBD2, 5 bases. Per the germline V gene, CDR1 is SQVTM and CDR2 is ANQGSEA. V was cut by 4 bases and J by 2 bases, with 14 bases left in between. This CDR3 is built from 14 residues. CDR3 in DNA: TGCAGCGTTGGCAGCCCCCAGCGGCAAGAGACCCAGTACTTC. This translates into CSVGSPQRQETQYF.

V gene TRBV7-9 combines with J gene TRBJ2-1; 10 bases agree with TRBD2. V gave up 1 base and J gave up 7 bases; unmatched junction bases: 10. There are 17 residues in the CDR3. Germline V gene sequence: CDR1 SEHNR, CDR2 FQNEAQ (reference sequence). CDR3 amino acids: CASSLVWLAGVFNEQFF. In DNA, the CDR3 is TGTGCCAGCAGCTTAGTCTGGCTAGCGGGAGTATTTAATGAGCAGTTCTTC.

This clone occurred a few times. The J gene is TRBJ2-7, the V gene TRBV11-3; 7 bases are shared with TRBD1. This CDR3 comprises 14 residues. The germline CDR1 and CDR2 sequences are SGHNT and YENEEA. V was pared by 5 bases and J by 2 bases, with 6 bases of the junction left unmatched. CDR3 loop: CASSHRDRPYEQYF. The DNA of the CDR3 is TGTGCCAGCAGCCATCGGGACAGACCCTACGAGCAGTACTTC.

The chain links TRBV12-5 to TRBJ2-1; D perhaps matches TRBD1 (5 bases). The CDR3 extends over 15 amino acids. V gave up 0 bases and J gave up 6 bases, with 12 bases separating them. CDR1 is LGHNT, CDR2 FRNRAP, per germline. The CDR3 sequence is CASGLVGVQLNEQFF. CDR3 DNA sequence: TGTGCTAGTGGTTTGGTAGGGGTCCAGCTCAATGAGCAGTTCTTC.

The genes are TRBV7-6 and TRBJ1-1; possibly TRBD1 for D (5 bases). The CDR3 length is 13 residues. V was pared by 5 bases and J by 2 bases, with 9 bases between. In germline, CDR1 is SGHVS, CDR2 FNYEAQ. The CDR3 spells CASSLDSNTEAFF. CDR3 DNA sequence: TGTGCCAGCAGCCTTGACAGTAACACTGAAGCTTTCTTT.

Turning to this clone: Other nucleotide sequences from this sample produce the same CDR3. The CDR3 region has the DNA TGTGCCACCCGGGACAGGGAAAACGAGCAGTACTTC. It yields the protein CATRDRENEQYF. The chain carries TRBV10-3 and TRBJ2-7, with 9 bases fitting TRBD1. V shed 10 bases, J shed 5 bases, and the junction held 6 bases outside the gene matches. Germline V gene sequence: CDR1 ENHRY, CDR2 SYGVKD. CDR3 size: 12 residues.

This chain uses TRBV25-1 with TRBJ1-2, with 7 bases fitting TRBD1. Unmatched junction bases numbered 12, after V lost 7 bases and J lost 7 bases. Looked up from germline, CDR1 is MGHDK and CDR2 is SYGVNS. The CDR3 covers 14 residues. CDR3 protein: CASTQNPTGFGYTF. In DNA, the CDR3 is TGTGCCAGCACTCAAAATCCGACAGGGTTTGGCTACACCTTC.

This clone was detected only once. The rearrangement uses TRBV6-1 and TRBJ1-4; a weak D match, TRBD1 (5 bases). This CDR3 comprises 13 residues. Trimming removed 2 bases from V and 8 bases from J, with 9 bases in between. CDR1 and CDR2 from the germline V gene are MNHNS and SASEGT. The CDR3 DNA reads as TGTGCCAGCAGTGAATACCAGGGCGAAAAACTGTTTTTT. It yields the protein CASSEYQGEKLFF.

This clone occurred once. The genes are TRBV29-1 and TRBJ2-2, with TRBD1 as a possible D gene (5 bases). Trimming removed 5 bases from V and 0 bases from J, with 7 bases in between. CDR1 and CDR2 from the germline V gene are SQVTM and ANQGSEA. The CDR3 extends over 13 amino acids. The CDR3 DNA follows: TGCAGCGTTCGACAGCCGAACACCGGGGAGCTGTTTTTT. It is translated as CSVRQPNTGELFF.

Here the CDR3 DNA reads TGTGCCAGCAGTGAGGCTGAGACTAGCGGCCAAGAGACCCAGTACTTC. It is translated as CASSEAETSGQETQYF. The gene calls are TRBV25-1 and TRBJ2-5; 9 bases line up with TRBD2. V gave up 3 bases and J gave up 1 base; unmatched junction bases: 6. The CDR3 has 16 residues. Germline values: CDR1 MGHDK, CDR2 SYGVNS.

The rearrangement joins TRBV2 to TRBJ2-7; possibly TRBD1 for D (6 bases). The V end lost 8 bases, the J end lost 4 bases, and 27 bases lay between the germline ends. The CDR3 is 17 residues long. CDR1 and CDR2 from the germline V gene are SNHLY and FYNNEI. CDR3 sequence reads: CASGEPQGSPFLYEQYF. The CDR3, as DNA: TGTGCCAGCGGGGAACCTCAGGGGAGTCCCTTTTTGTACGAGCAGTACTTC.

V gene TRBV6-1 combines with J gene TRBJ1-5, with D possibly matching TRBD1 (6 bases). This CDR3 is built from 14 residues. Trimming shortened V by 2 bases and J by 10 bases, and 15 bases separated the two germline ends. Germline V lookup: CDR1 MNHNS, CDR2 SASEGT. CDR3 DNA: TGTGCCAGCAGTGAACGGGGGGCTCTTAGACCCCAGCATTTT. Translation gives CASSERGALRPQHF.

V usage is TRBV5-1 and J usage is TRBJ1-2, with 11 bases matching TRBD1. Trimming cost V 4 bases and J 4 bases; bases outside gene matches: 6. The CDR3 consists of 15 residues. Looked up from germline, CDR1 is SGHRS and CDR2 is YFSETQ. The CDR3 nucleotides are TGCGCCAGCAGCCTAGGGACAGGGGGATCCTATGGCTACACCTTC. This gives the protein CASSLGTGGSYGYTF.

Here the CDR3 DNA reads TGCGCCAGCAGCCAAGAAAACGGCGGGGAGCTGTTTTTT. This encodes CASSQENGGELFF. This rearrangement joins TRBV4-3 to TRBJ2-2; D gene unclear. This CDR3 has 13 amino acids. Per germline, CDR1 LGHNA and CDR2 YSLEER. Trimming cost V 0 bases and J 7 bases, with 6 bases left between them.

This clone was detected only a few times. The chain recombines TRBV10-3 with TRBJ1-1; TRBD1 agrees at 9 bases. The junction had 12 bases not matched to a gene; V was cut back by 4 bases and J by 9 bases. The CDR3 is 15 residues long. Germline V gene lookup returns CDR1 ENHRY and CDR2 SYGVKD. CDR3 protein: CAISVGLDRGSQAFF. For the CDR3, the DNA is TGTGCCATCAGTGTAGGGCTGGACAGGGGCTCTCAAGCTTTCTTT.

This CDR3 reads CASSLDAGSSYEQYF. The CDR3 DNA reads as TGCGCCAGCAGCTTGGACGCGGGATCATCCTACGAGCAGTACTTC. This chain links TRBV5-1 with TRBJ2-7, with D possibly matching TRBD2 (6 bases). V lost 0 bases to trimming and J lost 1 base, with 11 bases between them. The CDR3 length is 15 residues. CDR1 and CDR2 from the germline V gene are SGHRS and YFSETQ.

The chain recombines TRBV27 with TRBJ2-5; 10 bases agree with TRBD2. Germline V gene lookup returns CDR1 MNHEY and CDR2 SMNVEV (reference sequence). The V segment lost 5 bases and the J segment 5 bases; nucleotides outside the gene matches: 11. This CDR3 has 16 residues. CDR3 sequence (DNA): TGTGCCAGCAGTGAGTTGAAAGCGGGAGGGTCGGAGACCCAGTACTTC. Its translation is CASSELKAGGSETQYF.

The CDR3 loop reads CASSLGTTGIDTQYF. For the CDR3, the DNA is TGCGCCAGCAGCCTAGGGACTACAGGGATAGATACGCAGTATTTT. This chain connects TRBV4-3 to TRBJ2-3; tentatively, D is TRBD2 (7 bases). The V and J ends lost 4 bases and 5 bases respectively, with 16 bases between them. This CDR3 has 15 residues. Germline lookup yields CDR1 LGHNA and CDR2 YSLEER.